This T cell receptor (beta chain) was documented in a study of TIL therapy for anti-PD-1-resistant metastatic lung cancer. The time point is: pre-treatment sample, taken before nivolumab and TIL therapy. Pleural nodules or supraclavicular lymph nodes made up most of the excised metastases sampled. Progressing patients received lymphodepletion, expanded TIL infusion and IL-2. Patients were adults with stage 4 NSCLC. The libraries were made with immunoSEQ v3. Libraries were sequenced to 2 million to 2.5 million read pairs (survey) or about 4.5-6 million (deep). Repertoires were generated with immunoSEQ multiplex PCR, while TCRdb's copy carries only in-frame clones and drops some. The table lists more than 20,000 clones, approximately 63% of them singletons. CDR1 is KGHSY, CDR2 FQNENV, per germline. The CDR3 is 15 amino acids. Trimming took off 2 bases at V and 0 bases at J, with 7 bases between the two ends.

This receptor was obtained from a woman aged 25-85 years with non-small cell lung cancer. V gene TRBV16 combines with J gene TRBJ1-4; D unclear. The sequenced sample was tumor tissue, obtained at baseline. The CDR3 DNA reads TGTGCCAGCAGCCAAACTAGGGCAACTAATGAAAAACTGTTTTTT. This sequence encodes CASSQTRATNEKLFF.